Each of the 3 T cell receptor beta chains below was sequenced from the same sample in a study of blood T cells in healthy people across ages. Primed by a sample-barcoded 5' primer and a J-beta primer mix, a second PCR proceeded for roughly 6 to 12 cycles. Each CDR3 protein gets one entry after TCRdb re-called the 5' RACE reads with MiXCR. The sample carries over 600,000 distinct CDR3 sequences, roughly 41% recorded once. Sequenced input: blood. The receptors come from a man aged 80 or over in good health.

This clonotype was seen at least ten times. The chain recombines TRBV6-6 with TRBJ2-4; D is undetermined. The germline CDR1 and CDR2 sequences are MNHNY and SVGAGI (reference sequence). The ends were cut back, 5 bases at V and 3 bases at J, with 2 bases in the middle. The CDR3 is made up of 11 amino acids. The CDR3 sequence is CASSGKNIQYF. The CDR3 DNA reads TGTGCCAGCAGTGGCAAAAACATTCAGTACTTC.

This chain uses TRBV7-2 with TRBJ1-2; 7 bases are a match to TRBD1. This CDR3 comprises 15 residues. J gave up 7 bases and V 5 bases, and 13 bases lay outside the gene matches. Germline loops: CDR1 SGHTA, CDR2 FQGNSA. Written as DNA, the CDR3 is TGTGCCAGCAGCCCCGAGAGGGGACAGTATTGTGGCTACACCTTC. Translation gives CASSPERGQYCGYTF. Combining the CDR3 with reference TRBV7-2 and TRBJ1-2 gives the whole variable domain GAGVSQSPSNKVTEKGKDVELRCDPISGHTALYWYRQSLGQGLEFLIYFQGNSAPDKSGLPSDRFSAERTGGSVSTLTIQRTQQEDSAVYLCASSPERGQYCGYTFGSGTRLTVV.

The chain links TRBV29-1 to TRBJ2-7, with TRBD1 matching over 10 bases. CDR3 length: 14 amino acids. Trimming removed 5 bases from V and 1 base from J; junction bases left unmatched: 5. Germline V CDR1 and CDR2: SQVTM, ANQGSEA. CDR3 coding DNA: TGCAGCGTTACGCCGGGACAGGGGTCCTACGAGCAGTACTTC. Translated: CSVTPGQGSYEQYF.